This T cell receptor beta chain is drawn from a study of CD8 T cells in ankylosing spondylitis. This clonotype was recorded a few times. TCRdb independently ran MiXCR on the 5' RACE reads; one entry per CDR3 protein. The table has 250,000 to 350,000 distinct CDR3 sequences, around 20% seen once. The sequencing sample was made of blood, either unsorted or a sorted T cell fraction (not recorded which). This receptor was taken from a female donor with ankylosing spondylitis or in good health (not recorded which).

Written as DNA, the CDR3 is TGTGCCAGCAGTATACAGGGGCTCGATCAGCCCCAGCATTTT. Amino acid sequence: CASSIQGLDQPQHF. The V and J genes are TRBV12-3 or TRBV12-4 and TRBJ1-5, with 7 bases matching TRBD1. Germline trimming cut 5 bases from V and 5 bases from J; bases unmatched to any gene: 6. This CDR3 spans 14 amino acids.